The clone carrying this TCR beta chain was seen a single time. Its matching antigen is unknown. The data were taken from a study of T cell responses to AZD1222 COVID-19 vaccine. Study-level findings and limits: Clonal diversity was possibly underestimated, and the donors were mostly white British, with more females. Unmutated regions of variants are reportedly targeted by nearly half of spike-specific TCRs.

Clones were read by immunoSEQ multiplex PCR, and TCRdb kept only the in-frame ones, dropping some. The repertoire has about 100,000 clones, roughly nine tenths of them found once; the top ten carry approximately 1.1%. This CDR3 is built from 15 residues. V shed 0 bases and J shed 0 bases, with 8 bases lying between them. Germline V gene sequence: CDR1 MNHEY, CDR2 SVGAGI. The source is an adult in good health. V is TRBV6-5 and J is TRBJ1-1, with D perhaps matching TRBD1 (6 bases). The sequencing here drew on peripheral blood, taken on day 0 of AZD1222 vaccination. Written as DNA, the CDR3 is TGTGCCAGCAGTTACTCGGGGGACATGAACACTGAAGCTTTCTTT. The encoded protein is CASSYSGDMNTEAFF.